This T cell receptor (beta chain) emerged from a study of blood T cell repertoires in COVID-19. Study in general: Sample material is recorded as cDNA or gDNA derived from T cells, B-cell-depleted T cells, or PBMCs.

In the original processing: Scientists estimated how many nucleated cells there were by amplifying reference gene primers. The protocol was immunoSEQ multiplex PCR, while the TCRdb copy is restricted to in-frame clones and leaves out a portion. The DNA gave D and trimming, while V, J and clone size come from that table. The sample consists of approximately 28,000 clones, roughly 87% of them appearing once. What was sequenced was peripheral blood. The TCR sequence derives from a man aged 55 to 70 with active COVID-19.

This chain's CDR3 is CASRLQGNYGYTF. The DNA for the CDR3 is TGTGCCAGCAGGTTACAGGGGAACTATGGCTACACCTTC. The V gene is TRBV12-3 or TRBV12-4, the J gene TRBJ1-2, with 7 bases aligning to TRBD1. The junction had 3 bases not matched to a gene; V was cut back by 6 bases and J by 2 bases. The CDR3 is 13 residues long.